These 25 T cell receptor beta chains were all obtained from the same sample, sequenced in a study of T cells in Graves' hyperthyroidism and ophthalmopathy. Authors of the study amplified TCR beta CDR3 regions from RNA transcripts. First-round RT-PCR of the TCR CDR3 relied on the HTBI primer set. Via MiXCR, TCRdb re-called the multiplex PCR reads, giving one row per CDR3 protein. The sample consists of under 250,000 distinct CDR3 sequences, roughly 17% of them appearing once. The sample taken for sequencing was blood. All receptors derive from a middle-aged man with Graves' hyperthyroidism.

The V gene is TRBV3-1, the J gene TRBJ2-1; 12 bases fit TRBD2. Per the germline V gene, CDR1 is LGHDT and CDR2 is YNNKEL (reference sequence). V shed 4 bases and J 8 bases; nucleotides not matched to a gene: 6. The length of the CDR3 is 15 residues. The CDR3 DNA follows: TGTGCCAGCAGCCCGGTGACTAGCGGGAGCTATGAGCAGTTCTTC. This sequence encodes CASSPVTSGSYEQFF.

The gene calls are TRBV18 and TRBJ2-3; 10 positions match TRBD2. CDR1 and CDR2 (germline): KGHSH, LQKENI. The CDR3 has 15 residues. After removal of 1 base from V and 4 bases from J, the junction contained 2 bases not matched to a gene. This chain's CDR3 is CASSPLAGGPDTQYF. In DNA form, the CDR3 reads TGTGCCAGCTCACCACTAGCGGGAGGACCAGATACGCAGTATTTT. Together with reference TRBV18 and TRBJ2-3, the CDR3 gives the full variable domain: NAGVMQNPRHLVRRRGQEARLRCSPMKGHSHVYWYRQLPEEGLKFMVYLQKENIIDESGMPKERFSAEFPKEGPSILRIQQVVRGDSAAYFCASSPLAGGPDTQYFGPGTRLTVL.

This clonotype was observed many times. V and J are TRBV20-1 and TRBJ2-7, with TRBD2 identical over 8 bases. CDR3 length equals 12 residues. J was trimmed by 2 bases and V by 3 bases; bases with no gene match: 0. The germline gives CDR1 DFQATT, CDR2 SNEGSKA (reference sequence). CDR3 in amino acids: CSASGRAYEQYF. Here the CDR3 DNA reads TGCAGTGCTAGCGGGAGGGCCTACGAGCAGTACTTC.

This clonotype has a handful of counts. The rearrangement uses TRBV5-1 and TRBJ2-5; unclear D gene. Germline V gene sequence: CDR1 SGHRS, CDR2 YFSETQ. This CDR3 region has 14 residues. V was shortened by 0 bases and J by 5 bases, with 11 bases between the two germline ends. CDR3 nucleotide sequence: TGCGCCAGCAGCTTGGATTTACGAACGGAGACCCAGTACTTC. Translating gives CASSLDLRTETQYF.

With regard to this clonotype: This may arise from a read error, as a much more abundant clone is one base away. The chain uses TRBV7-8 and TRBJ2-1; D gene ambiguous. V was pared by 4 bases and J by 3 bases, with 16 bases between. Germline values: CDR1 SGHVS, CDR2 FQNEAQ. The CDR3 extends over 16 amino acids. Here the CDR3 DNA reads TGTGCCAGCAGCTCAAAAAGGATTAGAATCTACAATGAGCAGTTCTTC. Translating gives CASSSKRIRIYNEQFF.

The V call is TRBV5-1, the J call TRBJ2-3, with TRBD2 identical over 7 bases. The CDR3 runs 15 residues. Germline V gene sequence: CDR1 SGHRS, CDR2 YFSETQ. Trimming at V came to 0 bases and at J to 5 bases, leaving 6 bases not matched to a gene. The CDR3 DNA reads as TGCGCCAGCAGCTTGGCTGGCGGGAGCGGAGATACGCAGTATTTT. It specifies CASSLAGGSGDTQYF.

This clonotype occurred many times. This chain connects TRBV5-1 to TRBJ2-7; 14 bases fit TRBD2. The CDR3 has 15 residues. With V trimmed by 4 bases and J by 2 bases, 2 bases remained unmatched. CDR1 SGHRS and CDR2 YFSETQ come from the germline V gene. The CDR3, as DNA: TGCGCCAGCAGCGGGGGACTAGCGGGAGCCTACGAGCAGTACTTC. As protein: CASSGGLAGAYEQYF.

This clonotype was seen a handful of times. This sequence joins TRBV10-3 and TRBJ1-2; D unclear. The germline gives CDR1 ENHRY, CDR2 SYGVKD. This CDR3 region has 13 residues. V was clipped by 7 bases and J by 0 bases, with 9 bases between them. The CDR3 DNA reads TGTGCCATCAACCCGGGCCCTAACTATGGCTACACCTTC. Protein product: CAINPGPNYGYTF.

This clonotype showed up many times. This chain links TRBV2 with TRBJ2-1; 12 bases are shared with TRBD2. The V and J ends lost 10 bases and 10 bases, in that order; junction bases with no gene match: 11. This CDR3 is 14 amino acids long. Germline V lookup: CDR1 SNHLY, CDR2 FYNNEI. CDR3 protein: CATKRLAGVGEQFF. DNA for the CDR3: TGTGCCACCAAGAGACTAGCGGGAGTCGGAGAGCAGTTCTTC.

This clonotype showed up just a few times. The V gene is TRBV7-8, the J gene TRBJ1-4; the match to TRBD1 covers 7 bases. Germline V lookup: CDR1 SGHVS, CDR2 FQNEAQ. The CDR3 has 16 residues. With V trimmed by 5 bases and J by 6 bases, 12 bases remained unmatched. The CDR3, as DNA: TGTGCCAGCAGCCGTCGGCGACAGGGAGCTTATGAAAAACTGTTTTTT. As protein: CASSRRRQGAYEKLFF.

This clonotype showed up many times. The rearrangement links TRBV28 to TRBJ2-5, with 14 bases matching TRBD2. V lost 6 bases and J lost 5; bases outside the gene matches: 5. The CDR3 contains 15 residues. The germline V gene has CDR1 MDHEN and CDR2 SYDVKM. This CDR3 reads CASSRGLAGGETQYF. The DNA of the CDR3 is TGTGCCAGCAGCCGAGGACTAGCGGGAGGTGAGACCCAGTACTTC.

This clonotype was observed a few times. The CDR3 region is CARGEGHGELFF. DNA for the CDR3: TGCGCCAGGGGGGAGGGGCACGGGGAGCTGTTTTTT. The rearrangement joins TRBV10-1 to TRBJ2-2, with 7 bases aligning to TRBD2. From germline, CDR1 is WNHNN and CDR2 SYGVQD (reference sequence). The CDR3 has 12 amino acids. Germline trimming cut 9 bases from V and 7 bases from J; bases unmatched to any gene: 5.

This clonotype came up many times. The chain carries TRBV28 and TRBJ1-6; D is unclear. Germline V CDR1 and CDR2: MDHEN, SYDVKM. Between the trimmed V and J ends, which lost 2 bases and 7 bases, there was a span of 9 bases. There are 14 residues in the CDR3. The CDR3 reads CASSLSSGNSPLHF. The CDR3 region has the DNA TGTGCCAGCAGTTTAAGCTCGGGGAATTCACCCCTCCACTTT.

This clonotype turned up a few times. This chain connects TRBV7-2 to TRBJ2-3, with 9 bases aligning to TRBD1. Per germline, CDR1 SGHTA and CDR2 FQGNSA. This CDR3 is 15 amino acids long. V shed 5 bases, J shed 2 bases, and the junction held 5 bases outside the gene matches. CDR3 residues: CASSTQGAPTDTQYF. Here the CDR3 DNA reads TGTGCCAGCAGCACACAGGGGGCCCCCACAGATACGCAGTATTTT. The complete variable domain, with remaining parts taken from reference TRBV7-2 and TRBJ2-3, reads GAGVSQSPSNKVTEKGKDVELRCDPISGHTALYWYRQSLGQGLEFLIYFQGNSAPDKSGLPSDRFSAERTGGSVSTLTIQRTQQEDSAVYLCASSTQGAPTDTQYFGPGTRLTVL.

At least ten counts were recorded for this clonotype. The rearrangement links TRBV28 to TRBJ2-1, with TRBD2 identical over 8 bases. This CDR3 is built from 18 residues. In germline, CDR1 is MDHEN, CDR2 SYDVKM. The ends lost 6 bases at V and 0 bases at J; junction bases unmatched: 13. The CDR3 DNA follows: TGTGCCAGCAGCTCCTCGCCGGGACTAGGTAGCTCCTACAATGAGCAGTTCTTC. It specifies CASSSSPGLGSSYNEQFF.

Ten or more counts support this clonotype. The CDR3 region is CASSTQSSYNEQFF. For the CDR3, the DNA is TGTGCCAGCTCCACTCAGAGCTCCTACAATGAGCAGTTCTTC. The chain links TRBV18 to TRBJ2-1; D gene uncertain. The CDR3 runs 14 residues. V was pared by 6 bases and J by 0 bases, with 9 bases between. Germline CDR1 KGHSH, CDR2 LQKENI.

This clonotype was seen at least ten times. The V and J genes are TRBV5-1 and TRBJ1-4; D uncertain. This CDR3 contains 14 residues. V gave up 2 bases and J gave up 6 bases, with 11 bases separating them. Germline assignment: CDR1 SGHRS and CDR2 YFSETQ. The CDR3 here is CASSLRSGDEKLFF. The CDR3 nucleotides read TGCGCCAGCAGCTTAAGGTCTGGGGATGAAAAACTGTTTTTT.

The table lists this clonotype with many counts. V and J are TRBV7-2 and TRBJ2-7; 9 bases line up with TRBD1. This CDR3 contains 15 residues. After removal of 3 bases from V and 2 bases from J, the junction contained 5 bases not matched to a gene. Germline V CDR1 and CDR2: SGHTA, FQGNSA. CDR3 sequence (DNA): TGTGCCAGCAGCTTGGGGGACAGGGCCACCTACGAGCAGTACTTC. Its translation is CASSLGDRATYEQYF.

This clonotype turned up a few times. The CDR3, as DNA: TGTGCCAGCACCCGGAGGGCGCGCGGCACCGGGGAGCTGTTTTTT. Its translation: CASTRRARGTGELFF. The rearrangement uses TRBV12-3 or TRBV12-4 and TRBJ2-2; D is perhaps TRBD2 (6 bases). The CDR3 contains 15 residues. Trimming stripped 7 bases from V and 4 bases from J, with 16 bases between.

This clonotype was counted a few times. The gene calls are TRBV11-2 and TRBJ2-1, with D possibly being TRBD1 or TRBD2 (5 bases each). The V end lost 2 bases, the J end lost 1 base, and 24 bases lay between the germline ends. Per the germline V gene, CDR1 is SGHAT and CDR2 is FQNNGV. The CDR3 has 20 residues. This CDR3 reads CASSLTWLLSPGQSYNEQFF. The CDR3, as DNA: TGTGCCAGCAGCTTAACATGGTTGTTGTCTCCGGGGCAGTCCTACAATGAGCAGTTCTTC.

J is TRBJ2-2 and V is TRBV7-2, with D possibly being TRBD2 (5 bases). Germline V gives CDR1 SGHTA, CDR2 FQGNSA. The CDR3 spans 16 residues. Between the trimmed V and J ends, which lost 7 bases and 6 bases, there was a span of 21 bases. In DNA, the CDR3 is TGTGCCAGCACGAGGTGGCGTCTAGCAGTGGCCGGGGAGCTGTTTTTT. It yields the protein CASTRWRLAVAGELFF.

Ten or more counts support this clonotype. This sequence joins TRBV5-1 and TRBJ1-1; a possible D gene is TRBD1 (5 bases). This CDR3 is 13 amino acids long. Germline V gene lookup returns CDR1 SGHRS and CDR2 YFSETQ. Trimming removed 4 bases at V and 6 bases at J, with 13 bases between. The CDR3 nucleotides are TGCGCCAGCAGCCAAGAGACAGACTCTGAAGCTTTCTTT. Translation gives CASSQETDSEAFF.

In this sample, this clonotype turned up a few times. The CDR3 is CASSLLASGSSEQFF. DNA for the CDR3: TGTGCCAGCAGTTTATTGGCTAGCGGGAGTAGTGAGCAGTTCTTC. The V call is TRBV28, the J call TRBJ2-1, with 10 bases fitting TRBD2. CDR3 size: 15 residues. Trimming removed 1 base from V and 9 bases from J; junction bases left unmatched: 6. CDR1 MDHEN and CDR2 SYDVKM come from the germline V gene.

In DNA form, the CDR3 reads TGTGCCATCAGTGAGCCACAGGGGGCGCGGGAGACCCAGTACTTC. Translation: CAISEPQGARETQYF. This chain joins TRBV10-3 and TRBJ2-5, with TRBD1 identical over 9 bases. Per the germline V gene, CDR1 is ENHRY and CDR2 is SYGVKD. The CDR3 runs 15 residues. J gave up 5 bases and V 2 bases, and 6 bases lay outside the gene matches.

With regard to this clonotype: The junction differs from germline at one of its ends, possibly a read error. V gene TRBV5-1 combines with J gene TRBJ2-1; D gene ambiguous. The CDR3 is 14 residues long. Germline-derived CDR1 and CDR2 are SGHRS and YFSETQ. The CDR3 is CASSFSGPLNERFF. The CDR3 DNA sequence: TGTGCCAGCAGCTTCTCGGGCCCTCTCAATGAGCGGTTCTTC.